These 2 T cell receptor beta chains came from one sample sequenced in a study of cytomegalovirus exposure and HLA in healthy donors (dated by TCRdb to about 2017). The library was made by the immunoSEQ multiplex PCR assay. The multiplex PCR relied on a mix of 60 forward primers for TCR Vbeta segments and 13 reverse primers for TCR Jbeta segments. Imported from immuneACCESS, the table was reduced by TCRdb to in-frame sequences with V and J called. These copies leave out some clones; in studies compared against another copy, an unresolved V gene accounts for under half, and the cause of the remainder is not known. The sample has 150,000 or so clones on record. Jointly, the top ten make up under 2% of the sample. Sequenced input: PBMCs. These receptors were taken from a woman aged 45 to 65 in good health and CMV-seronegative.

This chain uses TRBV27 with TRBJ2-7; maybe TRBD2 (5 bases). This CDR3 is 13 amino acids long. V lost 5 bases, J lost 3 bases, and 11 bases lay in between. Germline-derived CDR1 and CDR2 are MNHEY and SMNVEV (reference sequence). The CDR3 DNA is TGTGCCAGCAGTCCCGGGGATCACTACGAGCAGTACTTC. This codes for CASSPGDHYEQYF.

V gene TRBV18 combines with J gene TRBJ1-1, with 7 bases fitting TRBD1. In germline, CDR1 is KGHSH, CDR2 LQKENI. The CDR3 is 15 residues long. The V gene end was trimmed by 2 bases and the J gene end by 5 bases; junction bases not matched to a gene: 8. The CDR3 spells CASSPNGDSTTEAFF. The DNA of the CDR3 is TGTGCCAGCTCACCAAATGGGGACAGTACGACTGAAGCTTTCTTT.